What follows are 18 T cell receptor beta chains derived from one specimen sequenced in a study of long-term antiretroviral therapy in people with HIV. Survey-level immunoSEQ v3.0 assays were run. The protocol was immunoSEQ multiplex PCR, while the TCRdb copy is restricted to in-frame clones and leaves out a portion. The sample carries 24,000 or so clones, 86% recorded once. The sample was unsorted PBMCs, taken 1.9 years after starting antiretroviral therapy. Receptor source: a woman under 40 with HIV.

The chain carries TRBV5-6 and TRBJ2-4; D is undetermined. CDR1 SGHDT and CDR2 YYEEEE come from the germline V gene. The CDR3 loop spans 13 amino acids. Trimming cost V 6 bases and J 7 bases, with 14 bases left between them. CDR3 coding DNA: TGTGCCAGCAACAATCGCCGGTACAACATTCAGTACTTC. This encodes CASNNRRYNIQYF.

The CDR3 sequence: CASSGQGVRTGELFF. CDR3 DNA sequence: TGCGCCAGCAGTGGCCAGGGGGTGAGGACCGGGGAGCTGTTTTTT. This chain joins TRBV10-2 and TRBJ2-2; 7 bases agree with TRBD1. Germline V lookup: CDR1 WSHSY, CDR2 SAAADI. Losses at the gene ends were 4 bases for V and 5 bases for J; bases not matched to a gene: 7. The CDR3 has 15 amino acids.

The V and J genes are TRBV6-5 and TRBJ1-1; 7 positions match TRBD1. With 6 bases clipped from V and 4 bases from J, the junction kept 8 bases outside the gene matches. This CDR3 comprises 14 residues. From germline, CDR1 is MNHEY and CDR2 SVGAGI. CDR3: CASRQGIPGTEAFF. DNA of the CDR3: TGTGCCAGCAGACAGGGGATTCCGGGCACTGAAGCTTTCTTT.

The V gene is TRBV30, the J gene TRBJ2-2; D possibly corresponds to TRBD1 (6 bases). The germline V and J ends were trimmed by 5 bases and 6 bases, with 19 bases remaining between them. The CDR3 spans 15 residues. Germline V gene lookup returns CDR1 GTSNPN and CDR2 SVGIG (reference sequence). The CDR3 DNA reads as TGTGCCTGGGACAGGAGCGGAATCCCCGCCGGGGAGCTGTTTTTT. Translation gives CAWDRSGIPAGELFF.

The chain recombines TRBV27 with TRBJ1-5; D gene uncertain. Between the trimmed V and J ends, which lost 3 bases and 4 bases, there was a span of 4 bases. Germline CDR1 MNHEY, CDR2 SMNVEV (reference sequence). The CDR3 runs to 12 residues. The CDR3 coding sequence is TGTGCCAGCAGTTTTGGTAATCAGCCCCAGCATTTT. Translating it yields CASSFGNQPQHF.

The gene calls are TRBV10-1 and TRBJ2-7, with D tentatively TRBD1 (5 bases). The CDR3 length is 14 residues. The ends were cut back, 2 bases at V and 4 bases at J, with 12 bases in the middle. Germline V gene sequence: CDR1 WNHNN, CDR2 SYGVQD (reference sequence). The CDR3 reads CASSEAQGRYEQYF. For the CDR3, the DNA is TGCGCCAGCAGTGAGGCGCAGGGTAGGTACGAGCAGTACTTC.

The V call is TRBV7-2, the J call TRBJ2-3; the match to TRBD2 covers 11 bases. The CDR3 spans 20 residues. With 0 bases clipped from V and 6 bases from J, the junction kept 17 bases outside the gene matches. Germline V gives CDR1 SGHTA, CDR2 FQGNSA. The CDR3 here is CASSLAPPFLAGGPGDTQYF. The CDR3 coding sequence is TGTGCCAGCAGCTTAGCTCCGCCATTTTTAGCGGGGGGGCCGGGCGATACGCAGTATTTT.

This clone was counted once. V usage is TRBV25-1 and J usage is TRBJ2-5; D gene unclear. With 6 bases removed from V and 5 bases from J, the gap between germline ends came to 22 bases. This CDR3 contains 16 residues. Per the germline V gene, CDR1 is MGHDK and CDR2 is SYGVNS. DNA for the CDR3: TGTGCCAGCAGCCCCGGGCCTAACCGCCTTATGGAGACCCAGTACTTC. It encodes CASSPGPNRLMETQYF.

In nucleotides, the CDR3 is TGCAGCGTAAGTCTCCCGGGGGTGACATACGAGCAGTACTTC. This sequence encodes CSVSLPGVTYEQYF. The rearrangement links TRBV29-1 to TRBJ2-7; maybe TRBD2 (6 bases). This CDR3 spans 14 amino acids. Germline V CDR1 and CDR2: SQVTM, ANQGSEA. Trimming removed 6 bases at V and 4 bases at J, with 19 bases between.

CDR3 coding DNA: TGTGCCAGCAGCCCCACCGGACAGTTATTAAGCAATCAGCCCCAGCATTTT. Translating it yields CASSPTGQLLSNQPQHF. This chain connects TRBV7-9 to TRBJ1-5; D is possibly TRBD1 (6 bases). The V gene's germline CDR1 is SEHNR and CDR2 FQNEAQ (reference sequence). The CDR3 consists of 17 residues. V lost 5 bases, J lost 1 base, and 18 bases lay in between.

This sequence joins TRBV2 and TRBJ2-2; TRBD1 matches 8 bases. This CDR3 has 14 amino acids. Germline V gives CDR1 SNHLY, CDR2 FYNNEI. V lost 5 bases and J lost 6; bases outside the gene matches: 5. For the CDR3, the DNA is TGTGCCAGCAGTCTTTGGACAGGGCCCGGGGAGCTGTTTTTT. Its protein is CASSLWTGPGELFF.

The chain has TRBV6-5 and TRBJ1-1; TRBD1 matches 8 bases. Germline CDR1 reads MNHEY; CDR2 reads SVGAGI. This CDR3 has 15 residues. Unmatched junction bases numbered 12, after V lost 5 bases and J lost 7 bases. CDR3 protein: CASSTPSTGVGEAFF. DNA of the CDR3: TGTGCCAGCAGTACGCCGTCGACAGGGGTTGGTGAAGCTTTCTTT.

The genes are TRBV9 and TRBJ2-3; 7 bases map to TRBD1. The CDR3 runs to 16 residues. V lost 4 bases, J lost 3 bases, and 11 bases stayed unmatched. The V gene's germline CDR1 is SGDLS and CDR2 YYNGEE. The DNA for the CDR3 is TGTGCCAGCAGCCCACGACAGGGCAGGAGAACAGATACGCAGTATTTT. It encodes CASSPRQGRRTDTQYF.

V gene TRBV21-1 combines with J gene TRBJ1-1. TRBV21-1 is given as a pseudogene. The CDR3 runs 15 residues. CDR3 residues: CASSKGPGEDTEAFF. CDR3 coding DNA: TGTGCCAGCAGCAAAGGTCCAGGGGAGGATACTGAAGCTTTCTTT.

The chain is built from TRBV6-5 and TRBJ1-2; D is perhaps TRBD1 (6 bases). Germline CDR1 reads MNHEY; CDR2 reads SVGAGI. This CDR3 spans 16 amino acids. V was shortened by 4 bases and J by 4 bases, with 19 bases between the two germline ends. The CDR3 loop is CASSFFGVGQIYGYTF. CDR3 in DNA: TGTGCCAGCAGTTTCTTCGGGGTTGGACAGATCTATGGCTACACCTTC.

The chain recombines TRBV11-2 with TRBJ2-7, with TRBD1 matching 7 bases. Germline values: CDR1 SGHAT, CDR2 FQNNGV. The CDR3 is 13 amino acids. V trimming: 3 bases; J trimming: 2 bases; junction bases outside the gene matches: 1. Here the CDR3 reads CASSFGTAYEQYV. The CDR3 bases are TGTGCCAGCAGCTTCGGGACAGCCTACGAGCAGTACGTC.

The rearrangement joins TRBV10-3 to TRBJ2-3; the D is unclear. CDR1 ENHRY and CDR2 SYGVKD come from the germline V gene. V was cut by 4 bases and J by 2 bases, with 10 bases left in between. The CDR3 is 14 amino acids. The CDR3 protein is CAISGRPDTDTQYF. The CDR3 DNA reads TGTGCCATCAGTGGACGCCCCGACACAGATACGCAGTATTTT.

CDR3 sequence (DNA): TGTGCCAGCTCGGGCGGCCCTTACGAGCAGTACTTC. It is translated as CASSGGPYEQYF. The chain employs TRBV18 and TRBJ2-7; D gene unclear. The V and J ends lost 6 bases and 4 bases respectively, with 10 bases between them. The CDR3 is made up of 12 amino acids. CDR1 is KGHSH, CDR2 LQKENI, per germline. The complete variable domain, with remaining parts taken from reference TRBV18 and TRBJ2-7, reads NAGVMQNPRHLVRRRGQEARLRCSPMKGHSHVYWYRQLPEEGLKFMVYLQKENIIDESGMPKERFSAEFPKEGPSILRIQQVVRGDSAAYFCASSGGPYEQYFGPGTRLTVT.